This T cell receptor beta chain is drawn from a study of shared clonotypes between healthy human individuals. Method: immunoSEQ multiplex PCR; TCRdb's copy keeps in-frame clones and lacks some. The table includes about 590,000 clones, 95% to 96% detected once. Terminally differentiated effector memory CD45RA+ cells were left out of the naive CD8 fraction, which was CD45RO-negative and positively selected for CCR7. The healthy adult donors were HIV-negative and reported no recent acute infections or vaccinations. This clone showed up just once. Its antigen is not identified. Looked up from germline, CDR1 is MNHNS and CDR2 is SASEGT. The CDR3 contains 13 residues. Trimming cost V 6 bases and J 4 bases, with 12 bases left between them. General study points: Among non-shared clonotypes, generation probabilities were lower than among those shared by all four donors. Larger estimated richness was generally seen in naive subsets than in memory subsets.

Sequenced sample: naive CD8+ T cells sorted from blood. The V gene is TRBV6-1, the J gene TRBJ2-5, with unresolved D. This TCR derives from a woman in her twenties or thirties in good health. CDR3 sequence: CASRGKGRETQYF. DNA for the CDR3: TGTGCCAGCAGAGGGAAGGGAAGAGAGACCCAGTACTTC.